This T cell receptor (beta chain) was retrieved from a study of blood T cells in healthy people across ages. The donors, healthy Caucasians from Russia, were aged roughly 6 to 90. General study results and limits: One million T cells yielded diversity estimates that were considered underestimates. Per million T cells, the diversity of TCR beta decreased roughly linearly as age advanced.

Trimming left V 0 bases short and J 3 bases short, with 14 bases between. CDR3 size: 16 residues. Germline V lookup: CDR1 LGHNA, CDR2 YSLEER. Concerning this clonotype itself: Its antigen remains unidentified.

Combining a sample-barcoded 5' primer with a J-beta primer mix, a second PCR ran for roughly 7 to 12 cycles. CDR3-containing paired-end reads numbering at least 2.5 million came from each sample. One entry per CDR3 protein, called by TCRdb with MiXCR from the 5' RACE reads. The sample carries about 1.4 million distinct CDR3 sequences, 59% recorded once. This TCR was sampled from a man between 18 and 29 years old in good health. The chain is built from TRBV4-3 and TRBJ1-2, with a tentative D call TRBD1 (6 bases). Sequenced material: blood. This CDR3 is CASSQDWPQGYYGYTF. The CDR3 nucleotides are TGCGCCAGCAGCCAAGATTGGCCACAGGGATACTATGGCTACACCTTC.